Included here is one TCR beta chain sequence, with context. The antigen is not known. These data belong to a study of OX40 agonist ivuxolimab in advanced cancers. As for the study in general: Averaging about 60 years in age, with a range of about 23 to 79, the cohort was 82.7% male. Of the participants, under 50% had some prior anti-PD-1, anti-PD-L1 or anti-CTLA-4 therapy, which was allowed. Study results and caveats: Not determined was the antigen specificity of the expanded peripheral T cells. Some patients without response likewise showed low normalized clonal expansion.

The method was immunoSEQ multiplex PCR; TCRdb's version includes in-frame clones alone and lacks a portion of them. The sample includes tens of thousands of clones, 87% of them seen just once. V lost 4 bases and J lost 3, with 10 bases in between. The germline V gene encodes CDR1 LNHDA and CDR2 SQIVND (reference sequence). The CDR3 contains 13 residues. The material was CD4+ or CD8+ T cells sorted from blood, obtained in a trial of the OX40 agonist ivuxolimab. The chain carries TRBV19 and TRBJ2-7; weak D call: TRBD1 (6 bases). The TCR comes from an adult with an advanced solid tumor such as melanoma, head and neck, liver or kidney cancer. CDR3 in DNA: TGTGCCAGTAGTAGGACAGTGAACTACGAGCAGTACTTC. Translated: CASSRTVNYEQYF.